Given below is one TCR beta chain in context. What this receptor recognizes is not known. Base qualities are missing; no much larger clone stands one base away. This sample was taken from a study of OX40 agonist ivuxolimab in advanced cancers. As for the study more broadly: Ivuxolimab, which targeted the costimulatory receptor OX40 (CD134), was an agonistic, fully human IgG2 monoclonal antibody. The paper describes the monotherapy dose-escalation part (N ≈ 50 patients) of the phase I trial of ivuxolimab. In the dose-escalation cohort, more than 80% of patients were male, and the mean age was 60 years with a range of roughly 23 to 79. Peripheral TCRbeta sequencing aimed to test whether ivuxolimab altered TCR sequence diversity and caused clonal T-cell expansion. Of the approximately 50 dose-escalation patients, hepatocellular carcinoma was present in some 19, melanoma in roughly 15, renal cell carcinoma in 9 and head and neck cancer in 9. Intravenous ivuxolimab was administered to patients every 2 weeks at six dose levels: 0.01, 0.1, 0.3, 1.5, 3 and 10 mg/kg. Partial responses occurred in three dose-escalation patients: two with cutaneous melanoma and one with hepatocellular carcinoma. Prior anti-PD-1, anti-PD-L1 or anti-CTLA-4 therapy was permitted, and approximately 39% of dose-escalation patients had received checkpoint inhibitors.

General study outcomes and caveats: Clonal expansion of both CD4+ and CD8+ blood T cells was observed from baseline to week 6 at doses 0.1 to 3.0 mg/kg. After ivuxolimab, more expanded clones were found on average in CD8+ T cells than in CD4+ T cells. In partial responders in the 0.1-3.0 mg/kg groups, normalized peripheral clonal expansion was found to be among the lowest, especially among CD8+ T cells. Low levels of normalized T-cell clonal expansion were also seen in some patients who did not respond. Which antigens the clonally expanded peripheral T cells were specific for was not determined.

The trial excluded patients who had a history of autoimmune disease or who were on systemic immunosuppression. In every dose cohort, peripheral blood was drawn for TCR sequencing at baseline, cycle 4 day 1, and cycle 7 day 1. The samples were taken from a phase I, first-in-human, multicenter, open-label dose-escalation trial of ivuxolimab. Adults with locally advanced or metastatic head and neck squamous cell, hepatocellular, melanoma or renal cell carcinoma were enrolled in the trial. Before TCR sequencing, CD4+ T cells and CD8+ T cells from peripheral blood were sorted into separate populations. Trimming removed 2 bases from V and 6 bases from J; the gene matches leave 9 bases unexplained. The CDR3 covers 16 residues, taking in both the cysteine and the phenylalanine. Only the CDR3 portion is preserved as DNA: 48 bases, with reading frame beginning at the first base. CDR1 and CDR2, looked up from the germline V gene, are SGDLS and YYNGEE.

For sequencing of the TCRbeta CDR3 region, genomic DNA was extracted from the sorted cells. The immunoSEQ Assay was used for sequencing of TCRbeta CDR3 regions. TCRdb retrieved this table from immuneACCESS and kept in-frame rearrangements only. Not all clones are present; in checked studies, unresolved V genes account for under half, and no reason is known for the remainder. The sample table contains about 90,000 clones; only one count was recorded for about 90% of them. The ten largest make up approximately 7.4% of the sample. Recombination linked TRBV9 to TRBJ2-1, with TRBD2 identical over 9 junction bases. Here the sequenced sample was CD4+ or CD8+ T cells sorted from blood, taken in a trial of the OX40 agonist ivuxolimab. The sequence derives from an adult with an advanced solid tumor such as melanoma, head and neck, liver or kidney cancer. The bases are TGTGCCAGCAGCGTCTCCGGGACTAGCATAACCAATGAGCAGTTCTTC. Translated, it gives CASSVSGTSITNEQFF.